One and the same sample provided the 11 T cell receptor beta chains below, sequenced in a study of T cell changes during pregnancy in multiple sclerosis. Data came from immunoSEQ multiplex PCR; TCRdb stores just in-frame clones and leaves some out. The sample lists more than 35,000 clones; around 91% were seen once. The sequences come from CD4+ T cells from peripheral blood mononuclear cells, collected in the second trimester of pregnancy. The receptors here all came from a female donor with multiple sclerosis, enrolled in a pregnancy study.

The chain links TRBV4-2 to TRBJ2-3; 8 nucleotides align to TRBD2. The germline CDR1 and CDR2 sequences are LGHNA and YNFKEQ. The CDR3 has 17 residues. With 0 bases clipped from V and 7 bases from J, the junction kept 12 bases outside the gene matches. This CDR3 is CASSQDAGLGGMNTQYF. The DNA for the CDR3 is TGTGCCAGCAGCCAAGATGCGGGACTAGGAGGAATGAATACGCAGTATTTT.

The CDR3 coding sequence is TGCGCCAGCAGCTTGGGCGCACAGGACTCTGGGGCCAACGTCCTGACTTTC. Protein: CASSLGAQDSGANVLTF. This chain joins TRBV5-1 and TRBJ2-6; tentatively, D is TRBD1 (5 bases). The CDR3 consists of 17 residues. CDR1 and CDR2 (germline): SGHRS, YFSETQ. Trimming took 0 bases from V and 0 from J, leaving 10 bases between them.

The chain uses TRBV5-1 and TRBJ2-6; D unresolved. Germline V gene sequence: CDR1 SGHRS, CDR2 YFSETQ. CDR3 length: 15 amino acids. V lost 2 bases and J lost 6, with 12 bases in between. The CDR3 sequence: CASSLGQVVANVLTF. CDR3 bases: TGCGCCAGCAGCTTAGGCCAGGTGGTGGCCAACGTCCTGACTTTC.

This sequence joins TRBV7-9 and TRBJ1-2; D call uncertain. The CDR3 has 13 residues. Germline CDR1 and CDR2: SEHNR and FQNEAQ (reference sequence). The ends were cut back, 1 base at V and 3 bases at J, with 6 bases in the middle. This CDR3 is CASSLGQDYGYTF. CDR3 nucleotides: TGTGCCAGCAGCTTAGGGCAAGACTATGGCTACACCTTC.

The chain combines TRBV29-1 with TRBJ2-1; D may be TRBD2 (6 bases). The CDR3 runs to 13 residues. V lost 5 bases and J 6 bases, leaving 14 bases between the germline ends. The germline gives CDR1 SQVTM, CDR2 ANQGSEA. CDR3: CSVRGYIFNEQFF. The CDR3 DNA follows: TGCAGCGTTCGGGGGTACATTTTCAATGAGCAGTTCTTC.

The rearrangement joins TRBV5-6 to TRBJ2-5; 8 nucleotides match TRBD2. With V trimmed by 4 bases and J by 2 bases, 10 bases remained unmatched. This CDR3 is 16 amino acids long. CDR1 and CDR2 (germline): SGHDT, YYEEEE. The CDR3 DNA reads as TGTGCCAGCAGCCTCCCCTGGGGACTAGAGCAAGAGACCCAGTACTTC. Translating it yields CASSLPWGLEQETQYF.

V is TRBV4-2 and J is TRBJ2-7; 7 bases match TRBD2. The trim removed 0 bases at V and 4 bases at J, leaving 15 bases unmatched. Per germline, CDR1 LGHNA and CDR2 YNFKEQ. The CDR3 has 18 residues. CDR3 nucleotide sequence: TGTGCCAGCAGCCAAGAGACATCGACTAGCTCATTCTCATACGAGCAGTACTTC. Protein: CASSQETSTSSFSYEQYF.

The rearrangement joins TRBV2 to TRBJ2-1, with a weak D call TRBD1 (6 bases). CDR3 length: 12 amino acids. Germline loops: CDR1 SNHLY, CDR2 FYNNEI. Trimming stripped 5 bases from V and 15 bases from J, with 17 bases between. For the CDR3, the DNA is TGTGCCAGCAGTCTCCAATGGGACATTGGGTTCTTC. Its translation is CASSLQWDIGFF.

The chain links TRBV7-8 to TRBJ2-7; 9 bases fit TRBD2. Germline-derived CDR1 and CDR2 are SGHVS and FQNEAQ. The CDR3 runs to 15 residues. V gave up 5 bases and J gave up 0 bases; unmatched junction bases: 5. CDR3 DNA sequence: TGTGCCAGCAGCGATTATAGCGGGAGCTCCTACGAGCAGTACTTC. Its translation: CASSDYSGSSYEQYF.

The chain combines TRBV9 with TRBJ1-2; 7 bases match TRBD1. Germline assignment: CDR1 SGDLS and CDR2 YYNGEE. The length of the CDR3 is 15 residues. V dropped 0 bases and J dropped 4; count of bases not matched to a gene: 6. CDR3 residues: CASSVADRATYGYTF. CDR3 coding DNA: TGTGCCAGCAGCGTAGCTGACAGGGCCACCTATGGCTACACCTTC.

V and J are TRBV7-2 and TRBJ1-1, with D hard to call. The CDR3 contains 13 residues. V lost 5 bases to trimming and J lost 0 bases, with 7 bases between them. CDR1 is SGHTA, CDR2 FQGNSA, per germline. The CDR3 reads CASSPYMNTEAFF. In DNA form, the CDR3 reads TGTGCCAGCAGCCCGTACATGAACACTGAAGCTTTCTTT.